This TCR beta chain emerged from a study of CD8 T cells in ankylosing spondylitis. Whole-study findings and limits: Earlier authors reported some of these motif variants in reactive arthritis synovial fluid and blood. Blood of patients with ankylosing spondylitis appeared to be characterized by a TCR beta motif of about 8 highly homologous variants.

Quantitative 5'-RACE with molecular barcodes generated TCR beta libraries. TCRdb reprocessed the 5' RACE reads via MiXCR and lists one record per CDR3 protein. The repertoire includes 80,000 to 100,000 distinct CDR3 sequences, approximately 9% of them detected once, and 4% to 5.5% sits in the top ten. The CDR3 sequence is 14 residues long. V was cut by 6 bases and J by 5 bases, with 14 bases left in between. Germline V gene data show CDR1 as MNHNS and CDR2 as SASEGT. This clonotype occurred many times. What it recognizes is unknown. The genes are TRBV6-1 and TRBJ1-5, with D possibly matching TRBD1 (6 bases). Specimen: blood, either unsorted or a sorted T cell fraction (not recorded which). The receptor was isolated from a male donor with ankylosing spondylitis or in good health (not recorded which). CDR3 region: CASRGLGGYQPQHF. CDR3 DNA: TGTGCCAGCAGGGGCTTAGGGGGATATCAGCCCCAGCATTTT.